These T cell receptor beta chains were read from a single sample in a study of PD-1 blockade in mismatch repair-deficient tumors. The table came from immunoSEQ multiplex PCR; TCRdb's copy has only in-frame clones and leaves some out. The table records about 34,000 clones, more than 70% of them present only once. This specimen was PBMCs, taken less than 7 weeks after starting pembrolizumab. These receptors were obtained from an adult with mismatch repair-deficient cancer. CDR3s include the opening cysteine and the closing phenylalanine or tryptophan. The D gene is left open where the match is weak. Only some rows state a clone size, as once, few, many or a class for expanded clones.

cdr3_nt	cdr3_aa	cdr3_length	j_call	v_call	clone_size	d_call
TGTGCCTGGAGTGGGGACAGGGGAATTCATGGCTACACCTTC	CAWSGDRGIHGYTF	14	TRBJ1-2	TRBV30	-	TRBD1
TGTGCCAGCAGTTACTCGAGGGTAGGGGAGCAGTTCTTC	CASSYSRVGEQFF	13	TRBJ2-1	TRBV6-5	once	-
TGCGCCAGCAGCTTGCTCCTAGACGGTGGCTACACCTTC	CASSLLLDGGYTF	13	TRBJ1-2	TRBV5-1	-	-
TGTGCCAGTAGACCCCCGGGACTTAGCACAGATACGCAGTATTTT	CASRPPGLSTDTQYF	15	TRBJ2-3	TRBV19	-	-
TGTGCCAGCAGTTTCGAGGGGGCGCGGAATGGCTACACCTTC	CASSFEGARNGYTF	14	TRBJ1-2	TRBV2	-	TRBD1
TGTGCCAGCAGCGTAGCCGGGACTAGTATCTATGAGCAGTTCTTC	CASSVAGTSIYEQFF	15	TRBJ2-1	TRBV9	-	TRBD2
TGTGCCAGCAGCTTAGGTTCGACAGGGGGCTTTTACGAGCAGTACTTC	CASSLGSTGGFYEQYF	16	TRBJ2-7	TRBV7-9	once	TRBD1
TGTGCCAGCAGTCCGGGGGGTTTCTATGGCTACACCTTC	CASSPGGFYGYTF	13	TRBJ1-2	TRBV28	-	-
TGCGCCAGCCGCTCCCTCTTGGTGGGGGGACAGAGAGCCTCTAACTATGGCTACACCTTC	CASRSLLVGGQRASNYGYTF	20	TRBJ1-2	TRBV4-1	-	TRBD1
TGTGCCAGCAGCCCGGGCGGACAGGGCAGCTACGAGCAGTACTTC	CASSPGGQGSYEQYF	15	TRBJ2-7	TRBV5-4	-	TRBD1
TGTGCCAGCAGCTTAACAGGGACTAGCGGGAGTAATGAGCAGTTCTTC	CASSLTGTSGSNEQFF	16	TRBJ2-1	TRBV7-3	-	TRBD2
TGTGCCAGCAGCGTAGGGGCTAGCGGGAGGGCCGGGACAGATACGCAGTATTTT	CASSVGASGRAGTDTQYF	18	TRBJ2-3	TRBV9	-	TRBD2
TGTGCCAGTAGTATCGGGGCTAACTATGGCTACACCTTC	CASSIGANYGYTF	13	TRBJ1-2	TRBV19	-	-
TGCGCCAGCAGCCCTACGGACAGGTCTTACGAGCAGTACTTC	CASSPTDRSYEQYF	14	TRBJ2-7	TRBV5-1	few	TRBD1
TGTGCCAGAAGCTTGAATTGGGTCTTACTAGCGGGAGAGTTTGGGGCCAACGTCCTGACTTTC	CARSLNWVLLAGEFGANVLTF	21	TRBJ2-6	TRBV5-3	-	TRBD2
TGTGCCAGCAGTTTGGCCAGGGTGGTCACTGAAGCTTTCTTT	CASSLARVVTEAFF	14	TRBJ1-1	TRBV28	-	-
TGTGCCAGCAGCTTGCTCGGACAGGGTGATGAGCAGTTCTTC	CASSLLGQGDEQFF	14	TRBJ2-1	TRBV7-2	-	TRBD1
TGTGCCAGCAGCCCCCTGGCCCTCGGGTACGAGCAGTACTTC	CASSPLALGYEQYF	14	TRBJ2-7	TRBV5-5	-	-
TGCGCCAGCAGCTTGGATGGGACTAGCGGGAGGGAGCAGTACTTC	CASSLDGTSGREQYF	15	TRBJ2-7	TRBV5-1	-	TRBD2
TGTGCCTTCTTGACTAGCGGGAGTTATGAGCAGTTCTTC	CAFLTSGSYEQFF	13	TRBJ2-1	TRBV30	-	TRBD2
TGTGCCAGCAGACACTCCGTCGGGACTGAGAACACCGGGGAGCTGTTTTTT	CASRHSVGTENTGELFF	17	TRBJ2-2	TRBV27	-	-
TGTGCCAGCAGTGAGGGGGACAGGTGGAGTGCCGGGGAGCTGTTTTTT	CASSEGDRWSAGELFF	16	TRBJ2-2	TRBV6-4	-	TRBD1
TGTGCCAGCAGCCCCATTAGCTGGACTAGCACAGATACGCAGTATTTT	CASSPISWTSTDTQYF	16	TRBJ2-3	TRBV9	-	-
TGTGCCAGTAGTCACGCGAACACGGCGGGGGGCACCCAAGAGACCCAGTACTTC	CASSHANTAGGTQETQYF	18	TRBJ2-5	TRBV19	-	TRBD2
TGTGCCAGCAGCTTACTGAGCGGGAACGGCAACATTCAGTACTTC	CASSLLSGNGNIQYF	15	TRBJ2-4	TRBV7-2	-	TRBD2
TGCAGCGTCGAAGGGGTAGCGGGAGGCGAGCAGTACTTC	CSVEGVAGGEQYF	13	TRBJ2-7	TRBV29-1	-	TRBD2
TGTGCCAGCAGTGAAAGGGCTCGACTAGCGGTAGCAGAGACCCAGTACTTC	CASSERARLAVAETQYF	17	TRBJ2-5	TRBV2	-	TRBD2
TGTGCCAGCAGCCCATGGACTGGGAACACCGGGGAGCTGTTTTTT	CASSPWTGNTGELFF	15	TRBJ2-2	TRBV5-4	few	-
TGTGCCAGCAGGGAAGCGTCGGCTAGCGGGAGTCGGGAGCAGTTCTTC	CASREASASGSREQFF	16	TRBJ2-1	TRBV27	-	TRBD2
TGCAGCGTTGAAGGCGGGACGGGGTTCTTC	CSVEGGTGFF	10	TRBJ2-1	TRBV29-1	-	-
TGTGCCTGGAGTGCCAGGACATCACATCCGGGTCAGCCCCAGCATTTT	CAWSARTSHPGQPQHF	16	TRBJ1-5	TRBV30	-	-
TGTGCCAGCAGCTTAAGGACAGGGACTGAAGCTTTCTTT	CASSLRTGTEAFF	13	TRBJ1-1	TRBV11-3	-	TRBD1
TGTGCCAGCAGCCCAACGGGTGTAACTAATGAAAAACTGTTTTTT	CASSPTGVTNEKLFF	15	TRBJ1-4	TRBV5-4	-	-
TGCGCCAGCAGCCAAGCGGAGAGATATGGCTACACCTTC	CASSQAERYGYTF	13	TRBJ1-2	TRBV4-1	-	-
TGCGCCAGCAGCGCATGGCAGGGGGCTGTGGGGGGGGAGCAGTTCTTC	CASSAWQGAVGGEQFF	16	TRBJ2-1	TRBV5-1	-	-
TGTGCCAGCAGCCAAGGTAGCCTTAGTAGCTATGGCTACACCTTC	CASSQGSLSSYGYTF	15	TRBJ1-2	TRBV14	-	-
TGTGCCAGCAGCGGACACCCGGGATATGAGCAGTTCTTC	CASSGHPGYEQFF	13	TRBJ2-1	TRBV9	-	-
TGTGCCAGCAGCCCGCCCCTAAGCGGGAGGGTCGTCGGGGAGCTGTTTTTT	CASSPPLSGRVVGELFF	17	TRBJ2-2	TRBV7-9	-	TRBD2
TGTGCCAGCTCACCAGACAGGGCGCCACTTTTCGAAAAACTGTTTTTT	CASSPDRAPLFEKLFF	16	TRBJ1-4	TRBV18	-	TRBD1
TGTGCCAGCAGTGACCAGTTTGCAACTAATGAAAAACTGTTTTTT	CASSDQFATNEKLFF	15	TRBJ1-4	TRBV2	-	-
TGTGCCAGCAGTTTAGGGGGGGAGGGCCCGTACGAGCAGTACTTC	CASSLGGEGPYEQYF	15	TRBJ2-7	TRBV28	few	TRBD2
TGTGCCAGCAGCCTGTTCCGACTAGACGGAGAGCCGAGCGGGGAGCTGTTTTTT	CASSLFRLDGEPSGELFF	18	TRBJ2-2	TRBV14	-	-
TGTGCCAGCAGCCCAGGGACAGGCCGCTCCTACGAGCAGTACTTC	CASSPGTGRSYEQYF	15	TRBJ2-7	TRBV11-3	-	TRBD1
TGTGCCAGCAGCGTAGATCAGGGCGAGCAGTACTTC	CASSVDQGEQYF	12	TRBJ2-7	TRBV9	few	-
TGTGCCAGCAGCCCCGTTAAGGGGGCGTATCGGGCTGAAGCTTTCTTT	CASSPVKGAYRAEAFF	16	TRBJ1-1	TRBV5-6	-	TRBD1
TGCAGCGGGACGGACAGGGGGCTGGGTGGCTACACCTTC	CSGTDRGLGGYTF	13	TRBJ1-2	TRBV29-1	-	TRBD1
TGTGCCAGCAGACTGAGCGGGGGGGGGACAGATACGCAGTATTTT	CASRLSGGGTDTQYF	15	TRBJ2-3	TRBV6-5	-	TRBD2
TGTGCCAGCACCTCCCAACTGGCCTACAATGAGCAGTTCTTC	CASTSQLAYNEQFF	14	TRBJ2-1	TRBV7-9	-	-
TGTGCCAGCAGCTTTGCCGGGGGTCAGGGAGAAAAACTGTTTTTT	CASSFAGGQGEKLFF	15	TRBJ1-4	TRBV7-6	-	-
TGTGCCAGAAGCAATAGCGGATTGAACACCGGGGAGCTGTTTTTT	CARSNSGLNTGELFF	15	TRBJ2-2	TRBV5-3	-	-
TGTGCCAGCCAGTCGAACAATCAGCCCCAGCATTTT	CASQSNNQPQHF	12	TRBJ1-5	TRBV28	-	-
TGTGCCAGCAGTTCAAAGTACTTC	CASSSKYF	8	TRBJ2-7	TRBV27	few	-
TGTGCCACCAGACTAGCGGGAGACGGCTACGAGCAGTACTTC	CATRLAGDGYEQYF	14	TRBJ2-7	TRBV6-1	-	TRBD2